This TCR beta chain emerged from a study of vaccination and CD4 T cells after COVID-19. The treatment: approximately 11-day PBMC culture with coronavirus spike peptide pools or control peptides (ViraFEST assay). It was with 9 to 10 IU/ml IL-2 and roughly 9 ug/ml peptide pools that 1.5 million to 2 million PBMCs per well were cultured. With the Oncomine TCR Beta short-read assay, DNA from cultured CD4+ T cells was sequenced. Each CDR3 protein is one row after TCRdb ran MiXCR on the PCR reads. Here the sample spans around 2,000 distinct CDR3 sequences, 55% to 75% being singletons. CDR1 is DFQATT, CDR2 SNEGSKA, per germline (reference sequence). This CDR3 is 12 amino acids long. V dropped 7 bases and J dropped 7; count of bases not matched to a gene: 6. Note on this clonotype: Antigen specificity is unknown.

The sample here was CD4+ T cells from blood, cultured in vitro, taken after SARS-CoV-2 vaccination. The receptor comes from a human donor who had recovered from COVID-19. The V and J genes are TRBV20-1 and TRBJ1-5; 8 bases line up with TRBD1. The CDR3 here is CSVHGQGQPQHF. CDR3 sequence (DNA): TGCAGTGTCCACGGACAGGGCCAGCCCCAGCATTTT.